The 7 T cell receptor beta chains reported below all come from one sample, sequenced in a study of T cell changes during pregnancy in multiple sclerosis. Assay used: immunoSEQ multiplex PCR; TCRdb lists only in-frame clones, some missing. Here the sample spans over 80,000 clones, 75% to 95% being singletons. Sequences were derived from peripheral blood, sampled in the second trimester of pregnancy. The source is a female donor in good health, enrolled as a control in a pregnancy study.

This chain uses TRBV18 with TRBJ1-1; D gene ambiguous. V gave up 6 bases and J gave up 9 bases, with 14 bases separating them. This CDR3 spans 12 amino acids. Germline assignment: CDR1 KGHSH and CDR2 LQKENI. This CDR3 reads CASSPGGYQAFF. The DNA of the CDR3 is TGTGCCAGCTCCCCCGGCGGGTACCAAGCTTTCTTT.

This chain joins TRBV27 and TRBJ2-7; 7 positions match TRBD1. The CDR3 has 15 amino acids. V gave up 2 bases and J gave up 0 bases; unmatched junction bases: 4. CDR1 MNHEY and CDR2 SMNVEV come from the germline V gene (reference sequence). The CDR3 DNA reads TGTGCCAGCAGTTTAGGCTCAGGGGGCTCCTACGAGCAGTACTTC. This codes for CASSLGSGGSYEQYF.

The sample holds one count of this clone. The V gene is TRBV5-1, the J gene TRBJ2-5; no definite D call. The CDR3 consists of 13 residues. With 1 base removed from V and 5 bases from J, the gap between germline ends came to 9 bases. Germline lookup yields CDR1 SGHRS and CDR2 YFSETQ. CDR3: CASSLYDQETQYF. The DNA for the CDR3 is TGCGCCAGCAGCTTGTACGATCAGGAGACCCAGTACTTC.

This chain connects TRBV9 to TRBJ2-1, with 7 bases lining up with TRBD1. In germline, CDR1 is SGDLS, CDR2 YYNGEE. V lost 4 bases, J lost 4 bases, and 8 bases stayed unmatched. CDR3 length: 15 amino acids. The CDR3 sequence: CASSLTPGQYNEQFF. CDR3 bases: TGTGCCAGCAGCTTAACACCGGGACAGTACAATGAGCAGTTCTTC.

This chain joins TRBV5-1 and TRBJ1-3; perhaps TRBD1 as D (6 bases). CDR3 length: 14 residues. V shed 0 bases and J shed 9 bases, with 13 bases lying between them. Germline V CDR1 and CDR2: SGHRS, YFSETQ. This CDR3 is CASSLGTESGTIYF. In DNA form, the CDR3 reads TGCGCCAGCAGCTTGGGGACAGAGTCGGGCACCATATATTTT.

This clone was seen only a few times. J is TRBJ1-1 and V is TRBV5-1; 7 positions match TRBD1. The V and J ends lost 0 bases and 5 bases, in that order; junction bases with no gene match: 4. Per germline, CDR1 SGHRS and CDR2 YFSETQ. The CDR3 covers 14 residues. DNA of the CDR3: TGCGCCAGCAGCTTGGTATTACAGGGGACTGAAGCTTTCTTT. Residues: CASSLVLQGTEAFF.

This chain joins TRBV25-1 and TRBJ2-1; D is possibly TRBD2 (5 bases). Germline CDR1 reads MGHDK; CDR2 reads SYGVNS. Trimming pared 4 bases from V and 8 bases from J, leaving 9 bases between. The CDR3 contains 12 residues. CDR3 amino acids: CASSVEVDEQFF. The CDR3 DNA follows: TGTGCCAGCAGTGTGGAGGTCGATGAGCAGTTCTTC.